The rows below give T cell receptor beta chains drawn from one sample of a study of cytomegalovirus exposure and HLA in healthy donors. Sequenced by immunoSEQ multiplex PCR; TCRdb stores in-frame clones only, minus some. This repertoire shows about 280,000 clones, roughly 90% found once; its top ten account for roughly 2.3%. What was sequenced was PBMCs. The source of these receptors is a woman aged 18-35 years in good health and CMV-seronegative. Both conserved end residues are part of each CDR3. D genes are given only for firm matches. Clone size is shown for a subset of rows, as once, few, many or a class of expanded clone.

clone_size: .; d_call: TRBD1; v_call: TRBV6-5; j_call: TRBJ1-5; cdr3_aa: CASRINRGLGQPQHF; cdr3_nt: TGTGCCAGCAGGATAAACAGGGGGCTCGGTCAGCCCCAGCATTTT
clone_size: .; d_call: TRBD1; v_call: TRBV14; j_call: TRBJ1-4; cdr3_aa: CASSHRQGGNEKLFF; cdr3_nt: TGTGCCAGCAGCCACCGACAGGGGGGTAATGAAAAACTGTTTTTT
clone_size: .; d_call: .; v_call: TRBV12-5; j_call: TRBJ2-5; cdr3_aa: CASGFPPWEQYF; cdr3_nt: TGTGCTAGTGGTTTCCCCCCCTGGGAGCAGTACTTC
clone_size: .; d_call: .; v_call: TRBV5-5; j_call: TRBJ1-5; cdr3_aa: CASSLWEGQPQHF; cdr3_nt: TGTGCCAGCAGCCTTTGGGAGGGGCAGCCCCAGCATTTT
clone_size: .; d_call: TRBD2; v_call: TRBV11-2; j_call: TRBJ2-3; cdr3_aa: CASSPRLAGGADTQYF; cdr3_nt: TGTGCCAGCAGCCCTCGACTAGCGGGGGGCGCAGATACGCAGTATTTT
clone_size: .; d_call: TRBD1; v_call: TRBV5-1; j_call: TRBJ2-1; cdr3_aa: CASSLGLMTGGLNNEQFF; cdr3_nt: TGCGCCAGCAGCTTGGGACTTATGACAGGGGGCCTAAACAATGAGCAGTTCTTC
clone_size: .; d_call: TRBD1; v_call: TRBV6-1; j_call: TRBJ1-5; cdr3_aa: CASQRWTGANSPQHF; cdr3_nt: TGTGCCAGCCAGAGGTGGACAGGGGCCAATTCGCCCCAGCATTTT
clone_size: .; d_call: TRBD1; v_call: TRBV5-4; j_call: TRBJ1-3; cdr3_aa: CASSLGGTDSGNTIYF; cdr3_nt: TGTGCCAGCAGCTTGGGCGGGACAGACTCTGGAAACACCATATATTTT
clone_size: .; d_call: TRBD1; v_call: TRBV4-1; j_call: TRBJ1-5; cdr3_aa: CASSLNRGQEQPQHF; cdr3_nt: TGCGCCAGCAGCCTAAACAGGGGGCAGGAACAGCCCCAGCATTTT
clone_size: .; d_call: TRBD2; v_call: TRBV4-1; j_call: TRBJ2-2; cdr3_aa: CASSQVAGALADTGELFF; cdr3_nt: TGCGCCAGCAGCCAAGTTGCGGGAGCGCTAGCGGACACCGGGGAGCTGTTTTTT
clone_size: .; d_call: TRBD2; v_call: TRBV6-6; j_call: TRBJ2-5; cdr3_aa: CASSSDLRRGRAQYF; cdr3_nt: TGTGCCAGCAGCTCCGACCTCAGGCGGGGGAGGGCCCAGTACTTC
clone_size: .; d_call: .; v_call: TRBV27; j_call: TRBJ2-7; cdr3_aa: CASSLQAPGTTGEQYF; cdr3_nt: TGTGCCAGCAGTTTACAGGCACCGGGCACAACAGGCGAGCAGTACTTC
clone_size: .; d_call: TRBD1; v_call: TRBV30; j_call: TRBJ1-2; cdr3_aa: CAWTFGGQYYGYTF; cdr3_nt: TGTGCCTGGACCTTTGGGGGACAGTACTATGGCTACACCTTC
clone_size: .; d_call: TRBD1; v_call: TRBV2; j_call: TRBJ1-5; cdr3_aa: CASSPPGTGGNQPQHF; cdr3_nt: TGTGCCAGCAGCCCACCCGGGACAGGGGGGAATCAGCCCCAGCATTTT
clone_size: .; d_call: .; v_call: TRBV5-1; j_call: TRBJ1-4; cdr3_aa: CASSLTAGGTNEKLFF; cdr3_nt: TGCGCCAGCAGCCTCACGGCGGGGGGGACTAATGAAAAACTGTTTTTT
clone_size: .; d_call: .; v_call: TRBV9; j_call: TRBJ1-2; cdr3_aa: CASSKPTYGYTF; cdr3_nt: TGTGCCAGCAGCAAGCCCACTTATGGCTACACCTTC
clone_size: .; d_call: TRBD1; v_call: TRBV30; j_call: TRBJ2-1; cdr3_aa: CAWTGRGRYEQFF; cdr3_nt: TGTGCCTGGACCGGAAGGGGGCGCTATGAGCAGTTCTTC
clone_size: .; d_call: .; v_call: TRBV18; j_call: TRBJ2-3; cdr3_aa: CASSPPRASADTQYF; cdr3_nt: TGTGCCAGCTCACCACCGAGGGCCAGCGCAGATACGCAGTATTTT
clone_size: .; d_call: .; v_call: TRBV6-5; j_call: TRBJ2-7; cdr3_aa: CASRDREAGEYEQYF; cdr3_nt: TGTGCCAGCAGAGACAGGGAAGCGGGGGAGTACGAGCAGTACTTC
clone_size: .; d_call: TRBD1; v_call: TRBV13; j_call: TRBJ1-2; cdr3_aa: CASSWGTGENGYTF; cdr3_nt: TGTGCCAGCAGCTGGGGGACAGGGGAGAATGGCTACACCTTC
clone_size: .; d_call: .; v_call: TRBV29-1; j_call: TRBJ1-2; cdr3_aa: CSVRARGGYTF; cdr3_nt: TGCAGCGTTAGGGCGCGGGGTGGCTACACCTTC
clone_size: .; d_call: TRBD1; v_call: TRBV6-1; j_call: TRBJ2-3; cdr3_aa: CASRTGKSTDTQYF; cdr3_nt: TGTGCCAGCAGGACAGGGAAAAGCACAGATACGCAGTATTTT
clone_size: .; d_call: TRBD1; v_call: TRBV27; j_call: TRBJ1-2; cdr3_aa: CASSPTRDSRRGYTF; cdr3_nt: TGTGCCAGCAGTCCCACCCGGGACAGCCGAAGAGGCTACACCTTC
clone_size: .; d_call: .; v_call: TRBV30; j_call: TRBJ1-6; cdr3_aa: CAWSVGKGPPYNSPLHF; cdr3_nt: TGTGCCTGGAGTGTAGGCAAGGGGCCCCCCTATAATTCACCCCTCCACTTT
clone_size: .; d_call: .; v_call: TRBV29-1; j_call: TRBJ2-7; cdr3_aa: CSVKPGGGAEQYF; cdr3_nt: TGCAGCGTGAAGCCGGGAGGGGGCGCCGAGCAGTACTTC
clone_size: few; d_call: .; v_call: TRBV30; j_call: TRBJ1-6; cdr3_aa: CAWSAGLSYNSPLHF; cdr3_nt: TGTGCCTGGAGTGCCGGACTATCCTATAATTCACCCCTCCACTTT
clone_size: .; d_call: TRBD2; v_call: TRBV13; j_call: TRBJ2-3; cdr3_aa: CASSSGIAGGSDTQYF; cdr3_nt: TGTGCCAGCAGTAGTGGCATAGCGGGGGGATCAGATACGCAGTATTTT
clone_size: .; d_call: TRBD2; v_call: TRBV7-6; j_call: TRBJ2-5; cdr3_aa: CASSQIAGASQETQYF; cdr3_nt: TGTGCCAGCAGTCAGATAGCGGGGGCTAGCCAAGAGACCCAGTACTTC
clone_size: .; d_call: TRBD1; v_call: TRBV2; j_call: TRBJ1-5; cdr3_aa: CASSEAPSDRDPNQPQHF; cdr3_nt: TGTGCCAGCAGTGAAGCGCCTAGTGACAGGGACCCCAATCAGCCCCAGCATTTT
clone_size: .; d_call: TRBD1; v_call: TRBV29-1; j_call: TRBJ1-1; cdr3_aa: CSGLTGGRTEAFF; cdr3_nt: TGCAGCGGGCTCACAGGGGGAAGGACTGAAGCTTTCTTT
clone_size: once; d_call: TRBD2; v_call: TRBV4-2; j_call: TRBJ2-1; cdr3_aa: CASSPSLGSGGRRDEQFF; cdr3_nt: TGTGCCAGCAGCCCATCACTCGGTAGCGGGGGGCGGCGAGATGAGCAGTTCTTC
clone_size: .; d_call: TRBD2; v_call: TRBV7-3; j_call: TRBJ2-3; cdr3_aa: CASSLSGGALSDTQYF; cdr3_nt: TGTGCCAGCAGCCTTAGCGGGGGGGCCTTATCAGATACGCAGTATTTT
clone_size: .; d_call: .; v_call: TRBV7-3; j_call: TRBJ2-5; cdr3_aa: CASSLTVQETQYF; cdr3_nt: TGTGCCAGCAGCTTAACTGTACAAGAGACCCAGTACTTC
clone_size: once; d_call: .; v_call: TRBV27; j_call: TRBJ2-7; cdr3_aa: CASSSYEQYF; cdr3_nt: TGTGCCAGCAGTTCTTACGAGCAGTACTTC
clone_size: .; d_call: .; v_call: TRBV6-5; j_call: TRBJ1-3; cdr3_aa: CASSYGWGPGNTIYF; cdr3_nt: TGTGCCAGCAGTTACGGCTGGGGGCCAGGAAACACCATATATTTT
clone_size: .; d_call: .; v_call: TRBV4-1; j_call: TRBJ2-1; cdr3_aa: CASSPVEDLGYNEQFF; cdr3_nt: TGCGCCAGCAGTCCTGTCGAGGACTTAGGCTACAATGAGCAGTTCTTC
clone_size: .; d_call: .; v_call: TRBV2; j_call: TRBJ2-1; cdr3_aa: CASSEQGYRVAYNEQFF; cdr3_nt: TGTGCCAGCAGTGAACAGGGTTACAGGGTAGCATACAATGAGCAGTTCTTC
clone_size: .; d_call: TRBD1; v_call: TRBV9; j_call: TRBJ1-1; cdr3_aa: CASSAPPGTGASEAFF; cdr3_nt: TGTGCCAGCAGCGCCCCACCGGGGACAGGGGCATCGGAAGCTTTCTTT
clone_size: .; d_call: TRBD1; v_call: TRBV5-1; j_call: TRBJ1-2; cdr3_aa: CASSPSMDRVYGYTF; cdr3_nt: TGCGCCAGCAGCCCATCCATGGACAGGGTCTATGGCTACACCTTC
clone_size: .; d_call: TRBD1; v_call: TRBV19; j_call: TRBJ1-2; cdr3_aa: CASSPRQGPYGYTF; cdr3_nt: TGTGCCAGTAGTCCAAGACAGGGACCCTATGGCTACACCTTC
clone_size: .; d_call: .; v_call: TRBV5-1; j_call: TRBJ2-2; cdr3_aa: CASSLPGLERPGELFF; cdr3_nt: TGCGCCAGCAGCTTGCCAGGGTTGGAAAGACCCGGGGAGCTGTTTTTT
clone_size: once; d_call: TRBD2; v_call: TRBV7-3; j_call: TRBJ2-3; cdr3_aa: CASSLRGGVFTDTQYF; cdr3_nt: TGTGCCAGCAGCCTTCGGGGGGGAGTTTTCACAGATACGCAGTATTTT
clone_size: .; d_call: .; v_call: TRBV7-9; j_call: TRBJ2-7; cdr3_aa: CSSSLVAGVEQYF; cdr3_nt: TGTTCCAGCAGCTTAGTCGCAGGGGTCGAGCAGTACTTC
clone_size: .; d_call: TRBD1; v_call: TRBV6-1; j_call: TRBJ1-2; cdr3_aa: CAGGLDRNYGYTF; cdr3_nt: TGTGCCGGAGGTTTGGACAGGAATTATGGCTACACCTTC